These 30 T cell receptor beta chains were all obtained from the same sample, sequenced in a study of cytomegalovirus exposure and HLA in healthy donors. PCR employed 60 Vbeta and 13 Jbeta primers. Sequencing was performed with immunoSEQ multiplex PCR; in TCRdb, only in-frame clones are kept and a portion is missing. Of 150,000 to 250,000 clones in the sample, approximately 83% were seen once. The sample consisted of PBMCs. These TCRs come from a boy aged 2-15 years in good health and CMV-seronegative.

V usage is TRBV7-2 and J usage is TRBJ2-3; a possible D gene is TRBD2 (6 bases). V lost 6 bases and J 2 bases, leaving 12 bases between the germline ends. The CDR3 is 14 residues long. Per the germline V gene, CDR1 is SGHTA and CDR2 is FQGNSA. The CDR3 DNA reads TGTGCCAGCAGGTCCGGGGGTACCACAGATACGCAGTATTTT. It specifies CASRSGGTTDTQYF.

The J gene is TRBJ1-5, the V gene TRBV6-1; unclear D gene. Trimming took off 5 bases at V and 8 bases at J, with 7 bases between the two ends. This CDR3 has 11 residues. CDR1 and CDR2 (germline): MNHNS, SASEGT. The CDR3 sequence is CASSRGEPQHF. CDR3 DNA: TGTGCCAGCAGTCGCGGGGAGCCCCAGCATTTT.

The chain links TRBV5-5 to TRBJ1-2; tentatively, D is TRBD1 (6 bases). Trimming took off 2 bases at V and 4 bases at J, with 15 bases between the two ends. Germline-derived CDR1 and CDR2 are SGHKS and YYEKEE (reference sequence). CDR3 length: 15 residues. The CDR3 sequence is CASSFGGGVGYGYTF. The CDR3 nucleotides are TGTGCCAGCAGCTTCGGGGGGGGCGTGGGCTATGGCTACACCTTC.

The gene calls are TRBV11-2 and TRBJ1-1; 8 nucleotides align to TRBD1. The CDR3 consists of 15 residues. With V trimmed by 5 bases and J by 0 bases, 5 bases remained unmatched. In germline, CDR1 is SGHAT, CDR2 FQNNGV. CDR3 nucleotides: TGTGCCAGCAGCCAGCTGACAGGGGTGAACACTGAAGCTTTCTTT. It encodes CASSQLTGVNTEAFF.

This clone was detected only once. This chain joins TRBV4-1 and TRBJ2-3; 11 bases line up with TRBD2. CDR3 length equals 19 residues. Per the germline V gene, CDR1 is MGHRA and CDR2 is YSYEKL. After removal of 3 bases from V and 4 bases from J, the junction contained 15 bases not matched to a gene. The CDR3 DNA reads as TGCGCCAGCAGCCAGACGGGGTCCTCACTAGCGGGGGCAGCAGATACGCAGTATTTT. Translating gives CASSQTGSSLAGAADTQYF.

This chain uses TRBV5-4 with TRBJ2-3, with 16 bases aligning to TRBD2. The length of the CDR3 is 19 residues. The V segment lost 1 base and the J segment 2 bases; nucleotides outside the gene matches: 7. The germline V gene encodes CDR1 SGHNT and CDR2 YYREEE (reference sequence). CDR3 sequence reads: CASSLLGLAGGHFTDTQYF. The CDR3 DNA reads as TGTGCCAGCAGCTTGTTGGGACTAGCGGGGGGGCACTTCACAGATACGCAGTATTTT.

The chain employs TRBV27 and TRBJ1-2; D is possibly TRBD1 (6 bases). The CDR3 consists of 15 residues. The germline CDR1 and CDR2 sequences are MNHEY and SMNVEV (reference sequence). Trimming left V 5 bases short and J 6 bases short, with 19 bases between. This chain's CDR3 is CASSPLYGGADGYTF. The DNA of the CDR3 is TGTGCCAGCAGTCCGCTATATGGGGGCGCTGATGGCTACACCTTC.

The chain combines TRBV11-2 with TRBJ2-7; 7 bases fit TRBD2. V dropped 0 bases and J dropped 2; count of bases not matched to a gene: 1. In germline, CDR1 is SGHAT, CDR2 FQNNGV. There are 14 residues in the CDR3. The CDR3: CASSLDGGTYEQYF. CDR3 nucleotide sequence: TGTGCCAGCAGCTTAGACGGGGGGACCTACGAGCAGTACTTC.

The J gene is TRBJ2-2, the V gene TRBV9; no reliable D call. Trimming removed 3 bases from V and 4 bases from J, with 16 bases in between. Germline assignment: CDR1 SGDLS and CDR2 YYNGEE. The CDR3 has 16 residues. The CDR3 spells CASSGPESPSTGELFF. CDR3 DNA: TGTGCCAGCAGCGGGCCTGAAAGTCCCTCCACCGGGGAGCTGTTTTTT. Complete variable domain (other parts from reference TRBV9 and TRBJ2-2): DSGVTQTPKHLITATGQRVTLRCSPRSGDLSVYWYQQSLDQGLQFLIQYYNGEERAKGNILERFSAQQFPDLHSELNLSSLELGDSALYFCASSGPESPSTGELFFGEGSRLTVL.

V is TRBV4-3 and J is TRBJ2-1; TRBD2 matches 15 bases. Germline CDR1 is LGHNA and CDR2 is YSLEER. Trimming took 0 bases from V and 7 from J; bases not matched to a gene: 4. The length of the CDR3 is 17 residues. The CDR3 region is CASSQEGTSGGSNEQFF. In nucleotides, the CDR3 is TGCGCCAGCAGCCAAGAGGGGACTAGCGGGGGGTCGAATGAGCAGTTCTTC.

As DNA, the CDR3 is TGTGCCAGCAGCCAAGATCAATCATATGGCTACACCTTC. Translated: CASSQDQSYGYTF. The J gene is TRBJ1-2, the V gene TRBV4-2, with D unresolved. V lost 0 bases and J 5 bases, leaving 7 bases between the germline ends. The V gene's germline CDR1 is LGHNA and CDR2 YNFKEQ. The CDR3 spans 13 residues.

The chain employs TRBV4-2 and TRBJ1-6; TRBD1 aligns across 7 bases. V lost 6 bases to trimming and J lost 3 bases; unmatched junction nucleotides: 5. CDR3 length: 15 residues. CDR1 is LGHNA, CDR2 YNFKEQ, per germline. The CDR3 spells CASRLDRDYNSPLHF. The CDR3 DNA is TGTGCCAGCAGACTAGACAGGGACTATAATTCACCCCTCCACTTT.

The chain's CDR3 is CATSRDYRQGASGELFF. The CDR3 bases are TGTGCCACCAGCAGAGATTACCGACAGGGGGCATCCGGGGAGCTGTTTTTT. J is TRBJ2-2 and V is TRBV15; 10 nucleotides align to TRBD1. Germline V gene sequence: CDR1 LNHNV, CDR2 YYDKDF (reference sequence). After removal of 0 bases from V and 6 bases from J, the junction contained 7 bases not matched to a gene. This CDR3 is built from 17 residues.

This clone was recorded once. V and J are TRBV4-1 and TRBJ1-2; 7 nucleotides match TRBD1. Germline CDR1 reads MGHRA; CDR2 reads YSYEKL. This CDR3 has 15 amino acids. The junction had 9 bases not matched to a gene; V was cut back by 6 bases and J by 2 bases. CDR3 amino acids: CASRSPGQRNYGYTF. The CDR3 DNA reads TGCGCCAGCAGATCCCCGGGACAGAGAAACTATGGCTACACCTTC.

This chain links TRBV7-2 with TRBJ1-1, with 7 bases that match TRBD1. V lost 5 bases, J lost 1 base, and 4 bases stayed unmatched. In germline, CDR1 is SGHTA, CDR2 FQGNSA. The CDR3 totals 14 residues. The CDR3 bases are TGTGCCAGCAGCCCTCGGACAGGGAACACTGAAGCTTTCTTT. This gives the protein CASSPRTGNTEAFF.

This clone occurred a few times. The chain joins TRBV9 to TRBJ2-5; 11 positions match TRBD2. The CDR3 runs to 15 residues. Per the germline V gene, CDR1 is SGDLS and CDR2 is YYNGEE. The J segment lost 4 bases and the V segment lost 3 bases, leaving 5 bases of the junction unmatched. This chain's CDR3 is CASSAASGGRETQYF. In DNA, the CDR3 is TGTGCCAGCAGCGCCGCTAGCGGGGGGCGAGAGACCCAGTACTTC.

The chain recombines TRBV27 with TRBJ2-1; 7 bases are a match to TRBD1. V shed 9 bases, J shed 6 bases, and the junction held 11 bases outside the gene matches. CDR3 length equals 14 residues. Germline V gene data show CDR1 as MNHEY and CDR2 as SMNVEV (reference sequence). CDR3 residues: CASSAGTVLNEQFF. Here the CDR3 DNA reads TGTGCCAGTTCCGCCGGGACAGTACTCAATGAGCAGTTCTTC.

This clone has a single count. The chain joins TRBV2 to TRBJ1-2; D remains ambiguous. The CDR3 spans 17 residues. Germline CDR1 SNHLY, CDR2 FYNNEI. V dropped 2 bases and J dropped 4 bases, with 20 bases sitting between them. This CDR3 reads CASSESWVSTSSYGYTF. The CDR3 DNA reads as TGTGCCAGCAGTGAAAGTTGGGTCAGCACTAGTAGCTATGGCTACACCTTC.

V is TRBV19 and J is TRBJ2-1; D remains unclear. In germline, CDR1 is LNHDA, CDR2 SQIVND (reference sequence). V was clipped by 6 bases and J by 4 bases, with 4 bases between them. The CDR3 has 11 amino acids. This CDR3 is CASSRYNEQFF. CDR3 in DNA: TGTGCCAGTAGCCGTTACAATGAGCAGTTCTTC.

This clone was detected once. The gene calls are TRBV4-3 and TRBJ1-1, with a tentative D call TRBD1 (6 bases). Trimming shortened V by 1 base and J by 1 base, and 10 bases separated the two germline ends. The CDR3 consists of 15 residues. Germline V gene sequence: CDR1 LGHNA, CDR2 YSLEER. The CDR3 nucleotides are TGCGCCAGCAGCCAAGTTGGGGGGGCGAACACTGAAGCTTTCTTT. It codes for CASSQVGGANTEAFF.

The rearrangement joins TRBV5-6 to TRBJ2-7; 7 bases line up with TRBD2. V shed 4 bases and J 3 bases; nucleotides not matched to a gene: 13. The CDR3 has 16 residues. CDR1 is SGHDT and CDR2 is YYEEEE in the germline V gene. CDR3 sequence reads: CASSQRVRLAHYEQYF. CDR3 DNA: TGTGCCAGCAGCCAGAGGGTGCGACTAGCTCACTACGAGCAGTACTTC.

The V and J genes are TRBV28 and TRBJ1-4; 9 nucleotides line up with TRBD1. With V trimmed by 5 bases and J by 2 bases, 18 bases remained unmatched. The CDR3 loop spans 20 amino acids. CDR1 is MDHEN, CDR2 SYDVKM, per germline. CDR3 coding DNA: TGTGCCAGCAGTCCCCCCGGGACAGGGAGATTCTGGGGCACTAATGAAAAACTGTTTTTT. Its protein is CASSPPGTGRFWGTNEKLFF.

The V gene is TRBV7-2, the J gene TRBJ1-5, with 8 bases lining up with TRBD1. The CDR3 loop spans 15 amino acids. V trimming: 5 bases; J trimming: 4 bases; junction bases outside the gene matches: 7. The germline V gene encodes CDR1 SGHTA and CDR2 FQGNSA. CDR3 sequence reads: CASSTRTGTNQPQHF. CDR3 nucleotides: TGTGCCAGCAGCACCCGGACAGGGACAAATCAGCCCCAGCATTTT.

The genes are TRBV19 and TRBJ2-1; 14 nucleotides agree with TRBD2. The ends lost 9 bases at V and 4 bases at J; junction bases unmatched: 2. The germline CDR1 and CDR2 sequences are LNHDA and SQIVND (reference sequence). The CDR3 has 14 amino acids. CDR3: CASRLAGGYNEQFF. In DNA, the CDR3 is TGTGCCAGCAGACTAGCGGGGGGGTACAATGAGCAGTTCTTC.

The chain recombines TRBV5-4 with TRBJ2-3; D unclear. Germline V lookup: CDR1 SGHNT, CDR2 YYREEE (reference sequence). This CDR3 contains 16 residues. Trimming pared 2 bases from V and 0 bases from J, leaving 13 bases between. DNA for the CDR3: TGTGCCAGCAGCTTTCACTTAGCAGCTAGCACAGATACGCAGTATTTT. The encoded protein is CASSFHLAASTDTQYF.

This chain connects TRBV7-9 to TRBJ1-1; possibly TRBD1 for D (6 bases). CDR1 and CDR2 (germline): SEHNR, FQNEAQ (reference sequence). There are 15 residues in the CDR3. V was cut by 4 bases and J by 0 bases, with 12 bases left in between. CDR3 coding DNA: TGTGCCAGCAGCTCCAAGGGGGGGATGAACACTGAAGCTTTCTTT. As protein: CASSSKGGMNTEAFF.

CDR3 amino acids: CASSPGLDTEAFF. The CDR3, as DNA: TGCGCCAGCAGCCCCGGACTGGACACTGAAGCTTTCTTT. V and J are TRBV5-1 and TRBJ1-1; D is unclear. The CDR3 covers 13 residues. Looked up from germline, CDR1 is SGHRS and CDR2 is YFSETQ. Trimming cost V 4 bases and J 3 bases, with 10 bases left between them.

The V call is TRBV7-9, the J call TRBJ2-1; 9 bases align to TRBD2. The CDR3 spans 18 residues. V was pared by 5 bases and J by 3 bases, with 14 bases of the junction left unmatched. Germline CDR1 is SEHNR and CDR2 is FQNEAQ (reference sequence). CDR3 in DNA: TGTGCCAGCAGCCCACTCCGCGGTCAGCGGGGGGACTACAATGAGCAGTTCTTC. Protein sequence: CASSPLRGQRGDYNEQFF.

J is TRBJ1-2 and V is TRBV5-4; TRBD1 might be the D (6 bases). In germline, CDR1 is SGHNT, CDR2 YYREEE (reference sequence). The CDR3 sequence is 17 residues long. Trimming stripped 2 bases from V and 10 bases from J, with 27 bases between. The CDR3 sequence is CASSFGGTGQSLEDYTF. The DNA for the CDR3 is TGTGCCAGCAGCTTCGGGGGGACTGGACAGAGCCTCGAAGACTACACCTTC. Variable domain in full (rest from reference TRBV5-4 and TRBJ1-2): ETGVTQSPTHLIKTRGQQVTLRCSSQSGHNTVSWYQQALGQGPQFIFQYYREEENGRGNFPPRFSGLQFPNYSSELNVNALELDDSALYLCASSFGGTGQSLEDYTFGSGTRLTVV.

The V call is TRBV5-1, the J call TRBJ2-7; 7 positions match TRBD1. This CDR3 has 14 amino acids. Looked up from germline, CDR1 is SGHRS and CDR2 is YFSETQ. Trimming removed 0 bases from V and 1 base from J; junction bases left unmatched: 1. The DNA of the CDR3 is TGCGCCAGCAGCTTGGCGACAGGGTCCTACGAGCAGTACTTC. As protein: CASSLATGSYEQYF. Looking up the rest from reference TRBV5-1 and TRBJ2-7 gives the full variable domain: KAGVTQTPRYLIKTRGQQVTLSCSPISGHRSVSWYQQTPGQGLQFLFEYFSETQRNKGNFPGRFSGRQFSNSRSEMNVSTLELGDSALYLCASSLATGSYEQYFGPGTRLTVT.